The entry that follows covers one T cell receptor beta chain sequence. In the original workflow: Nucleated cell number was recorded as an estimate derived from reference gene primer amplification. Sequencing was performed with immunoSEQ multiplex PCR; in TCRdb, only in-frame clones are kept and a portion is missing. D and trimming were read from the DNA, whereas the V and J calls and clone size are those reported in that table. The sample contains 140,000 to 150,000 clones, around 90% of which appear only once. The V end was cut by 7 bases, the J end by 3 bases, with 10 bases between. The CDR3 consists of 13 residues. Participants were aged roughly 18 to 90 years, lived in roughly 25 US areas, and enrolled virtually. This sample was taken from a study of blood T cell repertoires in COVID-19. About the study: The cDNA or gDNA used as material had been derived from T cells, B-cell-depleted T cells, or PBMCs.

This clonotype was sampled from a woman aged 40 to 49 who had been exposed to COVID-19. Sequencing used PBMCs or T cells enriched from blood (not recorded which). This sequence joins TRBV12-3 or TRBV12-4 and TRBJ1-3; the D is unclear. The CDR3 spells CASTMGSGNTIYF. The CDR3 DNA is TGTGCCAGCACCATGGGGAGTGGAAACACCATATATTTT.